The clone carrying this T cell receptor beta chain was observed a few times. This specimen belongs to a study of patients and donors after allogeneic stem cell transplantation. TCRdb processed the RT-PCR reads anew with MiXCR; each CDR3 protein has one entry. The sample includes a few hundred thousand distinct CDR3 sequences, roughly 14% of them seen just once. V lost 6 bases and J lost 5; bases outside the gene matches: 9. This CDR3 contains 15 residues. The germline CDR1 and CDR2 sequences are SNHLY and FYNNEI. Sequenced input: blood, either unsorted or a sorted T cell fraction (not recorded which). V and J are TRBV2 and TRBJ1-4, with TRBD1 matching 7 bases. The receptor was isolated from a human donor who was either an allogeneic HSCT recipient or a stem cell or donor lymphocyte infusion donor (not recorded which). It is not recorded whose cells these are; they may come from a transplant donor. In DNA, the CDR3 is TGTGCCAGCAGCCCCTTGACAGGGAAGAATGAAAAACTGTTTTTT. As protein: CASSPLTGKNEKLFF.